This is a list of T cell receptor beta chains from one sample in a study of T-cell reconstitution after alpha-beta-depleted transplantation in children. TCRdb called the PCR reads again in MiXCR, with one record for every CDR3 protein. Found here are 200,000 or so distinct CDR3 sequences, 6.3% of them singletons; the top ten hold under 6%. The specimen was PBMCs, collected before TCRalphabeta/CD19-depleted stem cell transplant. Receptors originate from a girl under three years old with combined immunodeficiency, due to receive a stem cell transplant. CDR3s include the opening cysteine and the closing phenylalanine or tryptophan. D genes are given only for firm matches. Expanded clones are given a class, and other clones once, few, many or no size at all.

d_call: -
j_call: TRBJ2-1
clone_size: -
v_call: TRBV19
cdr3_nt: TGTGCCAGTAGTATATGGGGGGTCGACAATGAGCAGTTCTTC
cdr3_aa: CASSIWGVDNEQFF

d_call: TRBD1
j_call: TRBJ1-6
clone_size: many
v_call: TRBV15
cdr3_nt: TGTGCCACCAGCAGAGAGGAGACAGGGGGCTTTTATAATTCACCCCTCCACTTT
cdr3_aa: CATSREETGGFYNSPLHF

d_call: TRBD2
j_call: TRBJ2-5
clone_size: few
v_call: TRBV7-2
cdr3_nt: TGTGCCAGCAGTCGTCCTAGCGGGGGGGATGAGACCCAGTACTTC
cdr3_aa: CASSRPSGGDETQYF

d_call: TRBD2
j_call: TRBJ2-1
clone_size: few
v_call: TRBV12-3/TRBV12-4
cdr3_nt: TGTGCCAGCGGGCTAGCGGACCTCCGGTTCTTC
cdr3_aa: CASGLADLRFF

d_call: TRBD1
j_call: TRBJ2-4
clone_size: many
v_call: TRBV29-1
cdr3_nt: TGCAGCGTTGAAGATCTCACAGGGGGTAGAAACATTCAGTACTTC
cdr3_aa: CSVEDLTGGRNIQYF

d_call: TRBD1
j_call: TRBJ2-1
clone_size: many
v_call: TRBV15
cdr3_nt: TGTGCCACCAGCAGAGAACGCCGGCAGGGGGCTGTGGATGAGCAGTTCTTC
cdr3_aa: CATSRERRQGAVDEQFF

d_call: -
j_call: TRBJ1-1
clone_size: -
v_call: TRBV4-2
cdr3_nt: TGTGCCAGCAGCCAAGATAGGCAGATAAACACTGAAGCTTTCTTT
cdr3_aa: CASSQDRQINTEAFF

d_call: -
j_call: TRBJ2-3
clone_size: many
v_call: TRBV20-1
cdr3_nt: TGCAGTGCTACCACTGGGGATACGCAGTATTTT
cdr3_aa: CSATTGDTQYF

d_call: TRBD1
j_call: TRBJ2-2
clone_size: many
v_call: TRBV10-3
cdr3_nt: TGTGCCATCAGTGGGCAGGACAGGGGGCACGGGGAGCTGTTTTTT
cdr3_aa: CAISGQDRGHGELFF

d_call: -
j_call: TRBJ2-5
clone_size: -
v_call: TRBV7-8
cdr3_nt: TGTGCCAGCAGCTTATCCCCGTACCAAGAGACCCAGTACTTC
cdr3_aa: CASSLSPYQETQYF

d_call: -
j_call: TRBJ2-1
clone_size: many
v_call: TRBV6-1
cdr3_nt: TGTGCCAGTGAGGGGTGGCCGTCCTACAATGAGCAGTTCTTC
cdr3_aa: CASEGWPSYNEQFF

d_call: -
j_call: TRBJ2-2
clone_size: many
v_call: TRBV12-3/TRBV12-4
cdr3_nt: TGTGCCAGCAGCGACGGAGGACCGGGCGGGGAGCTGTTTTTT
cdr3_aa: CASSDGGPGGELFF

d_call: -
j_call: TRBJ2-7
clone_size: many
v_call: TRBV29-1
cdr3_nt: TGCAGCGTTGTCGGGGAACTCTACGAGCAGTACTTC
cdr3_aa: CSVVGELYEQYF

d_call: -
j_call: TRBJ2-7
clone_size: many
v_call: TRBV20-1
cdr3_nt: TGCAGTGCAGGGCAGGGGAACGAGCAGTACTTC
cdr3_aa: CSAGQGNEQYF

d_call: -
j_call: TRBJ2-7
clone_size: -
v_call: TRBV7-3
cdr3_nt: TGTGCCAGCAGCTTATTCCCCCGAGGGGAGCAGTACTTC
cdr3_aa: CASSLFPRGEQYF

d_call: -
j_call: TRBJ2-1
clone_size: -
v_call: TRBV4-1
cdr3_nt: TGCGCCAGCAGCCAAGACACCGCGGCCTATGAGCAGCTCTTC
cdr3_aa: CASSQDTAAYEQLF

d_call: TRBD1
j_call: TRBJ2-5
clone_size: few
v_call: TRBV7-8
cdr3_nt: TGTGCCAGCAGCCTAACAGGGGGCGCGTTTCAGACCCAGTACTTC
cdr3_aa: CASSLTGGAFQTQYF

d_call: -
j_call: TRBJ2-7
clone_size: many
v_call: TRBV3-1
cdr3_nt: TGTGCCAGCAGCCACCTCGGCGGATCCTACGAGCAGTACTTC
cdr3_aa: CASSHLGGSYEQYF